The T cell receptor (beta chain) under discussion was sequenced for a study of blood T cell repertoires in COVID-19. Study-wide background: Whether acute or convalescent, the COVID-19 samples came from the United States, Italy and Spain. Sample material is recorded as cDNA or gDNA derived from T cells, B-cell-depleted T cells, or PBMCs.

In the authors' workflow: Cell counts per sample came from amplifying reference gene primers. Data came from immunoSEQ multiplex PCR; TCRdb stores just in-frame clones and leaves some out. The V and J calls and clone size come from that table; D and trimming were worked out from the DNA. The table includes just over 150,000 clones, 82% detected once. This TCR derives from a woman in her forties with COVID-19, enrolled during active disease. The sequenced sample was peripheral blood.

CDR3 in DNA: TGTGCCAGCAGCCAAGAGAGGACAGGGGGGAACACTGAAGCTTTCTTT. Amino acid sequence: CASSQERTGGNTEAFF. This chain connects TRBV4-2 to TRBJ1-1; 10 positions agree with TRBD1. The CDR3 runs 16 residues. In germline, CDR1 is LGHNA, CDR2 YNFKEQ. Germline trimming cut 0 bases from V and 1 base from J; bases unmatched to any gene: 2.